What follows is one T cell receptor (beta chain) and its context. In TCRdb, the RACE reads were re-called with MiXCR into one record per CDR3 protein. Of 250,000 to 300,000 distinct CDR3 sequences in the sample, approximately 8% were seen once. Time point reported: pre-sensitization, week 0. Treatment of the sample: therapeutic diphenylcyclopropenone sensitization with weekly scalp DPC. This specimen belongs to a study of human T cells and chemical hapten exposure. Study-level background: For sensitization, 2% DPC was applied to a roughly 2 cm by roughly 2 cm patch of upper inner arm skin.

V lost 0 bases, J lost 2 bases, and 10 bases lay in between. The CDR3 has 15 amino acids. Germline V gene data show CDR1 as MNHEY and CDR2 as SVGAGI. This sequence originates from a young man with alopecia areata. Some clones in this sample may be carry-over from other donors' samples. J is TRBJ1-1 and V is TRBV6-5, with D perhaps matching TRBD1 (5 bases). The specimen was whole blood, collected in connection with sensitization to the hapten diphenylcyclopropenone (DPC). The CDR3 region is CASSYSTAVNTEAFF. CDR3 DNA sequence: TGTGCCAGCAGTTACTCGACAGCAGTTAACACTGAAGCTTTCTTT.